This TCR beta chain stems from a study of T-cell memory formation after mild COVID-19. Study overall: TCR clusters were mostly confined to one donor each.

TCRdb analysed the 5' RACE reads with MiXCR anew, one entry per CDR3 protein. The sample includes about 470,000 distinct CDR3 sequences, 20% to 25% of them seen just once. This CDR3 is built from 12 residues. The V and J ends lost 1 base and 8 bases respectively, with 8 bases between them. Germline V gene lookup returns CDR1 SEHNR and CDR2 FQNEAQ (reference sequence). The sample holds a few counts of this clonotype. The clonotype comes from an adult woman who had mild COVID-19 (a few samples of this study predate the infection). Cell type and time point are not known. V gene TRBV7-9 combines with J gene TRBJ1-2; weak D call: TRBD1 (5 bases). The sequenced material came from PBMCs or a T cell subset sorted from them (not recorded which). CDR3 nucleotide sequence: TGTGCCAGCAGCTTAGTCCAGGGCGGCTACACCTTC. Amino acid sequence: CASSLVQGGYTF.